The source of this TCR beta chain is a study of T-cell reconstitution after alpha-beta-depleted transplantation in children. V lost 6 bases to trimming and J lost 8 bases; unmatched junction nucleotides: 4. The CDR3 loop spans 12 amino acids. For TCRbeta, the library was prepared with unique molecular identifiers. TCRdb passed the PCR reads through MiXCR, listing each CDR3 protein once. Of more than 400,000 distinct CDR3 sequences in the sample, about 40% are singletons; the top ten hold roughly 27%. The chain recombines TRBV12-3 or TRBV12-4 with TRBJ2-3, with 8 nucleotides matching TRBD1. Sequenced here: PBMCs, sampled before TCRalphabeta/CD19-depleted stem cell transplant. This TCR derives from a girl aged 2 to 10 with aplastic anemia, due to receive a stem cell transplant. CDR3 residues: CASSTTGATQYF. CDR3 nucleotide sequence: TGTGCCAGCAGCACGACAGGGGCTACGCAGTATTTT.